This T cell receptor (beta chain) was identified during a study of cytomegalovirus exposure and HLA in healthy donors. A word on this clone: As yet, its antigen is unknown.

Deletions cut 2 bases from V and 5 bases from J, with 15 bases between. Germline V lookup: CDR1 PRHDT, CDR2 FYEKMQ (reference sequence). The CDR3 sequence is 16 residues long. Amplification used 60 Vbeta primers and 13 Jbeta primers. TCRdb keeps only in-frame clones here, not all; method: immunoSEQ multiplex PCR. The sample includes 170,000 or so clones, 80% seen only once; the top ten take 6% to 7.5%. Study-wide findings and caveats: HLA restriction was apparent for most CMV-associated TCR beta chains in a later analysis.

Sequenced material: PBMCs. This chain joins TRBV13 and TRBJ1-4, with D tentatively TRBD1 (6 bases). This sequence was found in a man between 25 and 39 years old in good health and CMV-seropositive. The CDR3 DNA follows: TGTGCCAGCAGCTTAAGAGGACAGCCCTTCAATGAAAAACTGTTTTTT. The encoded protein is CASSLRGQPFNEKLFF.